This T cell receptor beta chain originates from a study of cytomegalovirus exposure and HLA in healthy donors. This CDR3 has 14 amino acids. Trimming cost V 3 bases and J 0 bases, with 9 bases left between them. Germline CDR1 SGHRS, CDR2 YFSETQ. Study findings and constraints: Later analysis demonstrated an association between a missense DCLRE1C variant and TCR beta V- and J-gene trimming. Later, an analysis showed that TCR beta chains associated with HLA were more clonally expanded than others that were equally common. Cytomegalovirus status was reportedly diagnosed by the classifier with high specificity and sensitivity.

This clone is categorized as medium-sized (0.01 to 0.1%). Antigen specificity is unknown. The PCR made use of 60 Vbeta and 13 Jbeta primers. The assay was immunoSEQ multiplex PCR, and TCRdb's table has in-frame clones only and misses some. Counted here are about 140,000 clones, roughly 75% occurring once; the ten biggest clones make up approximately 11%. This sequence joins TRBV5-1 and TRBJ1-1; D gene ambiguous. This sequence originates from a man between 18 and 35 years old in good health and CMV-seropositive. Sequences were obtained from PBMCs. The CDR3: CASSSGDLNTEAFF. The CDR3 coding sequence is TGCGCCAGCAGCTCGGGTGACCTGAACACTGAAGCTTTCTTT.